The present entry profiles one TCR beta chain with its context. The sample is drawn from a study of beta chain features in type 1 diabetes. Study-wide background: The study examined 90 million to 130 million sorted cells across all samples.

Every isolated RNA sample was fully reverse transcribed, so sequencing captured expressed TCRB transcripts. Profiled with immunoSEQ multiplex PCR; TCRdb holds only in-frame clones, not every one. The profile shows 500,000 to 700,000 clones, about a sixth of them singletons. It was via CD45RO/CCR7/CD25/CD127/CD95/CD27 that CD4+ naive, central memory, regulatory and stem cell-like memory cells were sorted. Germline V lookup: CDR1 SGHTA, CDR2 FQGTGA. The V and J ends lost 5 bases and 11 bases respectively, with 18 bases between them. The CDR3 totals 13 residues. This receptor was identified in a man in his late teens or twenties in good health. The specimen was naive CD4+ T cells from blood. The V and J genes are TRBV7-3 and TRBJ1-1, with D possibly TRBD1 on 5 matching bases. CDR3 sequence (DNA): TGTGCCAGCAGCACCCGACAGCTCCGGGGGGCTTTCTTT. Translated: CASSTRQLRGAFF.